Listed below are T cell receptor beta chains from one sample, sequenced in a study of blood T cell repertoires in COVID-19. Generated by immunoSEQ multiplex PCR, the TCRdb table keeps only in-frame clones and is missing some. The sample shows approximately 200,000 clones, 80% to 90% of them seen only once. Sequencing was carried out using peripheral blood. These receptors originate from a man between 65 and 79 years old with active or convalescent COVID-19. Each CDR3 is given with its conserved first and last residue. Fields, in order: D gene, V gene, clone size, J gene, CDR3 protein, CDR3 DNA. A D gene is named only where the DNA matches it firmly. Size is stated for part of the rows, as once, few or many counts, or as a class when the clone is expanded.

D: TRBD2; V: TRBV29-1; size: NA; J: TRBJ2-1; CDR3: CSAGTSRYNEQFF; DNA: TGCAGCGCCGGGACTAGCCGTTACAATGAGCAGTTCTTC
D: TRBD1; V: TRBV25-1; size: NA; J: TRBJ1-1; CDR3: CASSEYRGVTEAFF; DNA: TGTGCCAGCAGCGAATACAGGGGGGTCACTGAAGCTTTCTTT
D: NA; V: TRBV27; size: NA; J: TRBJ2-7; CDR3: CASGAVGPYEQYF; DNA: TGTGCCAGCGGCGCCGTGGGCCCCTACGAGCAGTACTTC
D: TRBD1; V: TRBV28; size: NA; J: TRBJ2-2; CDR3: CASRGQGNTGELFF; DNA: TGTGCCAGCAGGGGACAGGGGAACACCGGGGAGCTGTTTTTT
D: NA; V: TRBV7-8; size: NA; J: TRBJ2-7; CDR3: CASSFLASSYEQYF; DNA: TGTGCCAGCAGCTTTCTAGCGAGCTCCTACGAGCAGTACTTC
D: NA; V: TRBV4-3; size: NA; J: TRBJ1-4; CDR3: CASSQVANEKLFF; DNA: TGCGCCAGCAGCCAAGTCGCTAATGAAAAACTGTTTTTT
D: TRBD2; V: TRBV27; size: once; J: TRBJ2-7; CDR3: CASSPSGTYEQYF; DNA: TGTGCCAGCAGTCCAAGCGGGACCTACGAGCAGTACTTC
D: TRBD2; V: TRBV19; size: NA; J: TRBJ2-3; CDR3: CASTSGKEGTDTQYF; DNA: TGTGCCAGTACCAGCGGGAAGGAGGGCACAGATACGCAGTATTTT
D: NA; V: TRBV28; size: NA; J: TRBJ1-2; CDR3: CASSPQGAHYGYTF; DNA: TGTGCCAGCAGCCCCCAAGGGGCGCACTATGGCTACACCTTC
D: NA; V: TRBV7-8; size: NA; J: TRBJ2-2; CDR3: CASSLVGASVYTGELFF; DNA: TGTGCCAGCAGCTTAGTCGGGGCTAGCGTCTACACCGGGGAGCTGTTTTTT
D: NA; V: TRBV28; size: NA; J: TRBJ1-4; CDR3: CASSLSGGDEKLFF; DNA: TGTGCCAGCAGTTTATCCGGGGGGGATGAAAAACTGTTTTTT
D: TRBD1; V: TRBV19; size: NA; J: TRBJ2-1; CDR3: CASSNGTGYNEQFF; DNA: TGTGCCAGTAGTAATGGGACAGGCTACAATGAGCAGTTCTTC
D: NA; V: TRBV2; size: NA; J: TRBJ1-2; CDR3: CASSEEDTPRMGGYTF; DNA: TGTGCCAGCAGTGAAGAGGACACCCCTCGTATGGGTGGCTACACCTTC
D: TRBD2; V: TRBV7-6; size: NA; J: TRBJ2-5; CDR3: CASSYGGLAGRETQYF; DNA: TGTGCCAGCAGCTACGGGGGACTAGCGGGTAGAGAGACCCAGTACTTC
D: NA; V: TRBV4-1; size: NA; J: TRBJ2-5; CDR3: CASSQVGRPTQETQYF; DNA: TGCGCCAGCAGCCAAGTGGGCAGGCCAACCCAAGAGACCCAGTACTTC
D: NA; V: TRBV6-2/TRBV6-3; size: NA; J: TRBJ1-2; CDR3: CASSYAGIGYTF; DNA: TGTGCCAGCAGTTACGCAGGGATTGGCTACACCTTC
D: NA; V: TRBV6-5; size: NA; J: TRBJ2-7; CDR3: CASSYSPGSSYEQYF; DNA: TGTGCCAGCAGTTACTCCCCGGGAAGTTCCTACGAGCAGTACTTC
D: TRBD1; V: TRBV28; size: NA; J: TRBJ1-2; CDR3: CASSLGQARYGYTF; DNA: TGTGCCAGCAGTTTGGGACAGGCCCGCTATGGCTACACCTTC
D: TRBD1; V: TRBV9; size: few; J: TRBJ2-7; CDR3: CASSTGTGEQYF; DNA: TGTGCCAGCAGCACCGGGACAGGAGAGCAGTACTTC
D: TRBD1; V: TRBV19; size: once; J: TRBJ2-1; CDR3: CASSITGTGPYEQFF; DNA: TGTGCCAGTAGTATAACCGGGACAGGGCCATATGAGCAGTTCTTC
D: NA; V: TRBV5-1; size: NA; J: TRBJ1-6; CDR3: CASKRSESYNSPLHF; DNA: TGCGCCAGCAAACGTAGCGAATCCTATAATTCACCCCTCCACTTT
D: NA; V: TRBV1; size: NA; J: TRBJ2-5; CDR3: CTSRRPPPSGYQETQYF; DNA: TGCACCAGCAGACGACCCCCGCCTTCAGGGTACCAAGAGACCCAGTACTTC